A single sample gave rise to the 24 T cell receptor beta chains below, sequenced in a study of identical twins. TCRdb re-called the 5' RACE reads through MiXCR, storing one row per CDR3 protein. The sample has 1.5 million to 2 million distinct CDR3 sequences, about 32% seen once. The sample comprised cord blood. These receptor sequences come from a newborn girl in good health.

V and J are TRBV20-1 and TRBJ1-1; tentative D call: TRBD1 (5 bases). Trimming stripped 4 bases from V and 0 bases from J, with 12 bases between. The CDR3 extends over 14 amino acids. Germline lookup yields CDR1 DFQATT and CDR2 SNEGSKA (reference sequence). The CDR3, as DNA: TGCAGTGCTACCGGCGGGGGACTGAACACTGAAGCTTTCTTT. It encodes CSATGGGLNTEAFF.

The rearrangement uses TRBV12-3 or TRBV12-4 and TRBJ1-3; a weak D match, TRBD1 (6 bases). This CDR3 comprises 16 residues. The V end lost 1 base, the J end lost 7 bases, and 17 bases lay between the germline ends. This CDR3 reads CASSLEGGNIQNTIYF. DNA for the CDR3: TGTGCCAGCAGTTTAGAGGGGGGAAACATTCAGAACACCATATATTTT.

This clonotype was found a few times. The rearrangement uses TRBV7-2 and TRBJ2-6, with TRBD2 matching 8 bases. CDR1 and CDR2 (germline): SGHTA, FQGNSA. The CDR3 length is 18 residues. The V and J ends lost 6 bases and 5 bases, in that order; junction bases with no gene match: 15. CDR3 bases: TGTGCCAGCAGTCTAAGTCCCACTAGCGGTATAAGGGCCAACGTCCTGACTTTC. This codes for CASSLSPTSGIRANVLTF.

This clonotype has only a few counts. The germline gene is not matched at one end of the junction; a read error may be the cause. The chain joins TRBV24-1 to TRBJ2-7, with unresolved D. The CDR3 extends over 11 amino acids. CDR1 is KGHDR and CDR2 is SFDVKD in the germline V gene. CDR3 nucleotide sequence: TGTGCTACCAGTGATTCCGATGAGCAGTACTTC. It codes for CATSDSDEQYF.

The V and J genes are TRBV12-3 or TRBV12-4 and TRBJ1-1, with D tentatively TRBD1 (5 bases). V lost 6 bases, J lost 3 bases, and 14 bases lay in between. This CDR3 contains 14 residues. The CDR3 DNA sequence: TGTGCCAGCAGAGGTGAGGGGCAAGACACTGAAGCTTTCTTT. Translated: CASRGEGQDTEAFF.

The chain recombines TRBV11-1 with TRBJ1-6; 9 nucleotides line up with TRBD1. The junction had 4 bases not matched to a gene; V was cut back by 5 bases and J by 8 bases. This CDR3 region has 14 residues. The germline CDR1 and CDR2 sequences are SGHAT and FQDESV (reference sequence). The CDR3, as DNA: TGTGCCAGCAGCATGGGACAGGGAGATTCACCCCTCCACTTT. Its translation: CASSMGQGDSPLHF.

CDR3 sequence (DNA): TGTGCCTGGAGTTTGGAGGGGGCCATTAATGAAAAACTGTTTTTT. This translates into CAWSLEGAINEKLFF. The chain combines TRBV30 with TRBJ1-4; 7 positions match TRBD1. The CDR3 is made up of 15 amino acids. The V segment lost 2 bases and the J segment 4 bases; nucleotides outside the gene matches: 7. Germline V gene sequence: CDR1 GTSNPN, CDR2 SVGIG (reference sequence).

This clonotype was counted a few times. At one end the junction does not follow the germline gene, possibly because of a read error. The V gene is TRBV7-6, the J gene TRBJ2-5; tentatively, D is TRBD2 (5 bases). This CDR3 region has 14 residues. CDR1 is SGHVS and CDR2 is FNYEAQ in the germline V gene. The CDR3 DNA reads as TGTGCCAGCACCTTACCCAATCTAGCAGAGACCCAGTACTTC. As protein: CASTLPNLAETQYF.

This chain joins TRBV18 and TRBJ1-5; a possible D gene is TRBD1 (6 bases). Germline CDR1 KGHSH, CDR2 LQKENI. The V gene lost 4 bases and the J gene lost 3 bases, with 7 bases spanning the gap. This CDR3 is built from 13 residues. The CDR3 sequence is CASSRGHNQPQHF. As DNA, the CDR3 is TGTGCCAGCTCACGGGGACACAATCAGCCCCAGCATTTT.

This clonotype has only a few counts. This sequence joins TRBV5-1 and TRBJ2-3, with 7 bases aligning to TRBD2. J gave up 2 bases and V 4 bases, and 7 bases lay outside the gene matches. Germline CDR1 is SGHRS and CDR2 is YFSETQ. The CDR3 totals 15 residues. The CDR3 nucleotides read TGCGCCAGCAGCCCACAAAGCGGGAACACAGATACGCAGTATTTT. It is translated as CASSPQSGNTDTQYF.

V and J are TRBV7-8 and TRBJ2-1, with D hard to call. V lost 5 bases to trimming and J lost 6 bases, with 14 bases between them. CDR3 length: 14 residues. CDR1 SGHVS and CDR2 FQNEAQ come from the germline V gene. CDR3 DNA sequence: TGTGCCAGCAGCATCAGGCTAGATAGCAATGAGCAGTTCTTC. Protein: CASSIRLDSNEQFF.

The CDR3 reads CSVTSYEQYF. The CDR3 DNA reads TGCAGCGTTACTAGCTACGAGCAGTACTTC. This chain uses TRBV29-1 with TRBJ2-7; D perhaps matches TRBD2 (5 bases). Per the germline V gene, CDR1 is SQVTM and CDR2 is ANQGSEA. This CDR3 spans 10 amino acids. Trimming pared 5 bases from V and 3 bases from J, leaving 5 bases between.

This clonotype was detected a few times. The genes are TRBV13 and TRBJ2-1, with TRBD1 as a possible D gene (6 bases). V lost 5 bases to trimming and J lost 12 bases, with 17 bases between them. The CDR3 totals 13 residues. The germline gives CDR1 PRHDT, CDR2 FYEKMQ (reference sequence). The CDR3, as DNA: TGTGCCAGCAGCGAGGGGACACCGCTGGTGCAGTTCTTC. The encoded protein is CASSEGTPLVQFF.

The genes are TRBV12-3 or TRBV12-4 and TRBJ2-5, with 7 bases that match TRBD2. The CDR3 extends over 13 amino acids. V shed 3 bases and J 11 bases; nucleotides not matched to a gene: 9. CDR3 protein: CASSLTSHNEQYF. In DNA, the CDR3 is TGTGCCAGCAGTTTGACTAGCCACAATGAGCAGTACTTC.

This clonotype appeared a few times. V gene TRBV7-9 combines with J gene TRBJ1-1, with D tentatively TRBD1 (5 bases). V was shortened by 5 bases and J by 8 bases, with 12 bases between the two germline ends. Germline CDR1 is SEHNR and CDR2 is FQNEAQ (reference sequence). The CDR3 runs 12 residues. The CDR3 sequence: CASSELRQEAFF. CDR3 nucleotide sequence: TGTGCCAGCAGCGAACTACGACAGGAAGCTTTCTTT.

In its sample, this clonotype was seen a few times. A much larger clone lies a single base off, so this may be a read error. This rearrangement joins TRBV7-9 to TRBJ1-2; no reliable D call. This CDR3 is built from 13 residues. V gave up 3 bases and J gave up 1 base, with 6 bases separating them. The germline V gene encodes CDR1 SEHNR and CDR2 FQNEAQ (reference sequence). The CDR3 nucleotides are TGTGCCAGCAGCTTTGCAGATAACTATGGCTACACCTTC. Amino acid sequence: CASSFADNYGYTF.

The CDR3 protein is CASSPGLVLNYNEQFF. For the CDR3, the DNA is TGTGCCAGCAGCCCGGGACTAGTGCTCAACTACAATGAGCAGTTCTTC. The rearrangement uses TRBV14 and TRBJ2-1, with 8 bases fitting TRBD2. Germline V gene lookup returns CDR1 SGHDN and CDR2 FVKESK. V was clipped by 4 bases and J by 3 bases; unmatched bases: 8. The CDR3 covers 16 residues.

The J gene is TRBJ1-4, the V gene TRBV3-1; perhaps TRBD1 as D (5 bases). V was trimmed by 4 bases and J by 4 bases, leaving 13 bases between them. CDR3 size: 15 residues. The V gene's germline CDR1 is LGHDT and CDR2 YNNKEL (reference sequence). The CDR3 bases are TGTGCCAGCAGCCCGGGGGGGGTCCGTAATGAAAAACTGTTTTTT. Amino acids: CASSPGGVRNEKLFF.

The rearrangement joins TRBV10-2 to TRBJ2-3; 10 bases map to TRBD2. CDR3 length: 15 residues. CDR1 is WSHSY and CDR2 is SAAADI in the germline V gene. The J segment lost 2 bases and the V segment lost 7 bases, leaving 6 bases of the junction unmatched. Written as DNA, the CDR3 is TGCGCCAGCATGAGTAGCGGGGGGCTCACAGATACGCAGTATTTT. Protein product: CASMSSGGLTDTQYF.

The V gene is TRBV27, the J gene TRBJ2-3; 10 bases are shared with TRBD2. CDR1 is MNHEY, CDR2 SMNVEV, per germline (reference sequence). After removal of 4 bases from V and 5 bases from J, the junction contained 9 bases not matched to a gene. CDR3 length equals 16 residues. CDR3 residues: CASSSSLAGVGDTQYF. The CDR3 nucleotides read TGTGCCAGCAGTTCCAGCCTAGCGGGAGTCGGAGATACGCAGTATTTT.

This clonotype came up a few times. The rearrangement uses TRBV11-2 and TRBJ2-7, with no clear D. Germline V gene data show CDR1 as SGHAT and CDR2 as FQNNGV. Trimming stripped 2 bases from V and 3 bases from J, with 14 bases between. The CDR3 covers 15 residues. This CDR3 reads CASSLPPDSLYEQYF. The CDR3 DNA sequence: TGTGCCAGCAGCTTACCTCCCGACTCGCTCTACGAGCAGTACTTC.

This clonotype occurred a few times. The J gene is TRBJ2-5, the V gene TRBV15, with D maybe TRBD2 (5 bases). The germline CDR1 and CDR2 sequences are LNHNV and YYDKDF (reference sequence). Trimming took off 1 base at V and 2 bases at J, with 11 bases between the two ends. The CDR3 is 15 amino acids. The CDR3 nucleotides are TGTGCCACCAGCAGAGTAATATCGGGGCAAGAGACCCAGTACTTC. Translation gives CATSRVISGQETQYF.

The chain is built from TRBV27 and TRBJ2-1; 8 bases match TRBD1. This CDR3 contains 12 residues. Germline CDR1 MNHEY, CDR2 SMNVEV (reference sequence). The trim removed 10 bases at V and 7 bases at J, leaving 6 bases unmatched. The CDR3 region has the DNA TGTGCCACGACAGGGGTCGGGAATGAGCAGTTCTTC. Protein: CATTGVGNEQFF.

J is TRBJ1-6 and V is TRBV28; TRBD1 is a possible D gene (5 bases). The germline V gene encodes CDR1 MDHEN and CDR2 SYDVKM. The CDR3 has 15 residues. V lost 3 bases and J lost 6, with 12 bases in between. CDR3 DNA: TGTGCCAGCAGTTTGCCCCAGGGTCCTAATTCACCCCTCCACTTT. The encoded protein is CASSLPQGPNSPLHF.